One sample yielded the 19 T cell receptor beta chains listed below, sequenced in a study of PD-L1 blockade in urothelial cancer. This table comes from immunoSEQ multiplex PCR, and its TCRdb copy is limited to in-frame clones, with some not included. Among about 36,000 clones listed, roughly 82% were seen once. Time point defined: peripheral blood 6 weeks after treatment start. This sample comprised PBMCs, obtained around atezolizumab (anti-PD-L1) treatment. The source of these receptors is a man between 40 and 49 years old with urothelial cancer.

The chain links TRBV19 to TRBJ1-1; tentatively, D is TRBD1 (6 bases). Trimming took 10 bases from V and 11 from J, leaving 11 bases between them. CDR1 and CDR2 (germline): LNHDA, SQIVND (reference sequence). There are 9 residues in the CDR3. This chain's CDR3 is CAIQGQAFF. CDR3 coding DNA: TGTGCCATTCAGGGGCAGGCTTTCTTT.

The chain couples TRBV2 to TRBJ2-7; TRBD2 matches at 9 bases. CDR3 length: 15 amino acids. Trimming removed 1 base from V and 2 bases from J; junction bases left unmatched: 3. Germline V gene lookup returns CDR1 SNHLY and CDR2 FYNNEI. The CDR3 is CASSEGGGRAYEQYF. CDR3 DNA sequence: TGTGCCAGCAGTGAAGGGGGCGGGAGGGCCTACGAGCAGTACTTC. Full variable domain (rest looked up from reference TRBV2 and TRBJ2-7): EPEVTQTPSHQVTQMGQEVILRCVPISNHLYFYWYRQILGQKVEFLVSFYNNEISEKSEIFDDQFSVERPDGSNFTLKIRSTKLEDSAMYFCASSEGGGRAYEQYFGPGTRLTVT.

The genes are TRBV7-3 and TRBJ2-1; maybe TRBD2 (6 bases). Germline-derived CDR1 and CDR2 are SGHTA and FQGTGA. The CDR3 has 16 amino acids. Trimming removed 0 bases at V and 2 bases at J, with 11 bases between. The CDR3 nucleotides read TGTGCCAGCAGCTTAACCGGGGGAAGGGCCTACAATGAGCAGTTCTTC. This sequence encodes CASSLTGGRAYNEQFF.

This clone was recorded only once. J is TRBJ1-4 and V is TRBV29-1; perhaps TRBD1 as D (5 bases). The CDR3 is 14 amino acids. Germline assignment: CDR1 SQVTM and CDR2 ANQGSEA. The V end lost 7 bases, the J end lost 4 bases, and 16 bases lay between the germline ends. In nucleotides, the CDR3 is TGCAGCGCTAGGGCGGGGGTAAATAATGAAAAACTGTTTTTT. Translation: CSARAGVNNEKLFF.

This clone showed up just a few times. This chain joins TRBV6-6 and TRBJ1-1; D unclear. This CDR3 contains 14 residues. V dropped 5 bases and J dropped 3 bases, with 13 bases sitting between them. Germline CDR1 and CDR2: MNHNY and SVGAGI (reference sequence). The CDR3 loop reads CASSPLASYTEAFF. The CDR3 DNA sequence: TGTGCCAGCAGTCCGCTAGCCTCTTACACTGAAGCTTTCTTT.

CDR3 sequence (DNA): TGTGCCAGCAGTCCGAACAGGAACACTGAAGCTTTCTTT. Translated: CASSPNRNTEAFF. The genes are TRBV6-1 and TRBJ1-1; D gene ambiguous. Looked up from germline, CDR1 is MNHNS and CDR2 is SASEGT. This CDR3 comprises 13 residues. Trimming removed 5 bases from V and 1 base from J, with 8 bases in between.

The V and J genes are TRBV5-1 and TRBJ2-7; 7 bases are a match to TRBD2. The V gene end was trimmed by 4 bases and the J gene end by 2 bases; junction bases not matched to a gene: 9. CDR1 and CDR2 (germline): SGHRS, YFSETQ. The CDR3 is 15 amino acids. CDR3 nucleotide sequence: TGCGCCAGCAGCGCGACACTAGCGAGCACCTACGAGCAGTACTTC. Translation gives CASSATLASTYEQYF.

The J gene is TRBJ2-3, the V gene TRBV6-5; TRBD1 is a possible D gene (5 bases). The CDR3 contains 14 residues. Germline V gives CDR1 MNHEY, CDR2 SVGAGI. Deletions cut 4 bases from V and 1 base from J, with 9 bases between. The CDR3 loop is CASSSGLGTDTQYF. CDR3 DNA: TGTGCCAGCAGTTCAGGGCTAGGCACAGATACGCAGTATTTT.

The chain carries TRBV30 and TRBJ2-7; TRBD2 matches at 11 bases. V shed 2 bases, J shed 9 bases, and the junction held 12 bases outside the gene matches. CDR1 and CDR2 (germline): GTSNPN, SVGIG (reference sequence). This CDR3 comprises 15 residues. The CDR3 DNA reads TGTGCCTGGAGTCCCAAAGGACTAGCGGGCAGTATGCAGTACTTC. Translation: CAWSPKGLAGSMQYF.

The rearrangement uses TRBV18 and TRBJ2-7; the match to TRBD2 covers 11 bases. Losses at the gene ends were 6 bases for V and 4 bases for J; bases not matched to a gene: 2. Germline CDR1 KGHSH, CDR2 LQKENI. The CDR3 runs 13 residues. CDR3 in DNA: TGTGCCAGCTCCGGGACTAGCGGATACGAGCAGTACTTC. Protein sequence: CASSGTSGYEQYF. Full variable domain (missing parts from reference TRBV18 and TRBJ2-7): NAGVMQNPRHLVRRRGQEARLRCSPMKGHSHVYWYRQLPEEGLKFMVYLQKENIIDESGMPKERFSAEFPKEGPSILRIQQVVRGDSAAYFCASSGTSGYEQYFGPGTRLTVT.

The chain employs TRBV5-4 and TRBJ2-1, with TRBD2 matching over 11 bases. CDR1 and CDR2 from the germline V gene are SGHNT and YYREEE (reference sequence). The CDR3 is 15 residues long. V shed 3 bases and J 4 bases; nucleotides not matched to a gene: 3. The CDR3 region has the DNA TGTGCCAGCAGCTCGGGGACTAGCGGTTACAATGAGCAGTTCTTC. Its protein product is CASSSGTSGYNEQFF.

With regard to this clone: Mismatch with germline at one junction end may stem from a read error. This sequence joins TRBV28 and TRBJ2-3, with a tentative D call TRBD1 (5 bases). This CDR3 has 16 residues. Germline V gene data show CDR1 as MDHEN and CDR2 as SYDVKM. The CDR3 protein is CASSLWQGTHTGTQYF. The DNA for the CDR3 is TGTGCCAGCAGTTTATGGCAGGGCACCCACACAGGTACGCAGTATTTT.

The rearrangement uses TRBV20-1 and TRBJ1-1; the D gene is possibly TRBD1 (5 bases). V gave up 3 bases and J gave up 6 bases, with 5 bases separating them. Germline assignment: CDR1 DFQATT and CDR2 SNEGSKA (reference sequence). This CDR3 has 10 residues. The CDR3 region is CSASRAEAFF. CDR3 coding DNA: TGCAGTGCTAGCAGGGCTGAAGCTTTCTTT.

This sequence joins TRBV11-2 and TRBJ2-3; D is possibly TRBD1 (5 bases). V lost 3 bases and J 5 bases, leaving 12 bases between the germline ends. The germline gives CDR1 SGHAT, CDR2 FQNNGV. The CDR3 consists of 14 residues. The CDR3 nucleotides are TGTGCCAGCAGCTTGAACAGGCAGGGAGATACGCAGTATTTT. This gives the protein CASSLNRQGDTQYF.

This chain uses TRBV21-1 with TRBJ2-7; the table assigns TRBD2, which was not confirmed against the DNA. TRBV21-1 is a pseudogene locus. The CDR3 totals 14 residues. The CDR3 loop is CASTGTHSTYEQYF. The CDR3 DNA follows: TGTGCCAGCACCGGGACTCACAGTACCTACGAGCAGTACTTC.

This chain uses TRBV27 with TRBJ2-7, with 13 bases aligning to TRBD2. Germline CDR1 reads MNHEY; CDR2 reads SMNVEV (reference sequence). The CDR3 has 18 residues. Trimming at V came to 4 bases and at J to 5 bases, leaving 14 bases not matched to a gene. The CDR3 is CASSSLGTSGAPLHEQYF. The CDR3 DNA is TGTGCCAGCAGTTCACTTGGGACTAGCGGGGCCCCTCTTCACGAGCAGTACTTC.

The V gene is TRBV5-4, the J gene TRBJ2-4, with 7 bases fitting TRBD2. The ends lost 5 bases at V and 12 bases at J; junction bases unmatched: 17. This CDR3 is built from 15 residues. The germline V gene encodes CDR1 SGHNT and CDR2 YYREEE (reference sequence). This CDR3 is CASRFAGTMGSAQYF. CDR3 DNA: TGTGCCAGCAGGTTCGCCGGGACTATGGGGTCGGCTCAGTACTTC.

The J gene is TRBJ1-1, the V gene TRBV18, with D perhaps TRBD1 (6 bases). This CDR3 is built from 13 residues. Deletions cut 4 bases from V and 0 bases from J, with 6 bases between. Germline CDR1 KGHSH, CDR2 LQKENI. CDR3 nucleotides: TGTGCCAGCTCACACAGGGTGAACACTGAAGCTTTCTTT. This codes for CASSHRVNTEAFF.

The chain joins TRBV7-3 to TRBJ1-5; 7 bases line up with TRBD1. Per the germline V gene, CDR1 is SGHTA and CDR2 is FQGTGA. CDR3 size: 15 residues. V was clipped by 6 bases and J by 7 bases; unmatched bases: 12. The CDR3 here is CASSFDRVGTQPQHF. The CDR3 DNA follows: TGTGCCAGCAGTTTCGACAGGGTGGGCACGCAGCCCCAGCATTTT.